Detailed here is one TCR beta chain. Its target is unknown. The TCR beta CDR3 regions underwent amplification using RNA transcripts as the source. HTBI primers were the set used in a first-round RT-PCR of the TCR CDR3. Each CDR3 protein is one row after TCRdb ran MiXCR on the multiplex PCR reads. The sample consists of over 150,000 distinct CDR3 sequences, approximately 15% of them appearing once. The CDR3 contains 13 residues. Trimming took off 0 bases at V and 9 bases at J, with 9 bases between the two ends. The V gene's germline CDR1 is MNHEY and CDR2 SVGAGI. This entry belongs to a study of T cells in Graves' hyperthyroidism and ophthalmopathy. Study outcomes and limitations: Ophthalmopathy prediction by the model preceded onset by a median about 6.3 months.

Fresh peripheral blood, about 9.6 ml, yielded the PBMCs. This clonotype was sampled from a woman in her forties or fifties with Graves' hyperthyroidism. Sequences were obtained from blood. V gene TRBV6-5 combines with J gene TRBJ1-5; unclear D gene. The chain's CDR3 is CASSYSSRGPQHF. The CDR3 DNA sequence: TGTGCCAGCAGTTACTCTTCTCGGGGGCCCCAGCATTTT.